What follows describes a single TCR beta chain. The antigen is unknown. The data derive from a study of cytomegalovirus exposure and HLA in healthy donors. At the level of the study: An early data release held about 85 million unique TCRs from HLA-typed donors. Study results and caveats: Rare sequences made up most TCRs, while some public TCRs were found in many donors.

Primers: 60 Vbeta forward and 13 Jbeta reverse. Sequencing was performed with immunoSEQ multiplex PCR; in TCRdb, only in-frame clones are kept and a portion is missing. This table holds 150,000 to 200,000 clones, 82% found once. The length of the CDR3 is 16 residues. Germline V gives CDR1 SEHNR, CDR2 FQNEAQ (reference sequence). Losses at the gene ends were 2 bases for V and 3 bases for J; bases not matched to a gene: 7. The sequenced material came from PBMCs. The receptor was isolated from a girl aged 10 to 17 in good health and CMV-seropositive. The chain couples TRBV7-9 to TRBJ2-1, with 7 bases identical to TRBD2. CDR3 sequence: CASSLYSSGIYNEQFF. Written as DNA, the CDR3 is TGTGCCAGCAGCTTATACTCTAGCGGAATCTACAATGAGCAGTTCTTC. Full variable domain (outside the CDR3, taken from reference TRBV7-9 and TRBJ2-1): DTGVSQNPRHKITKRGQNVTFRCDPISEHNRLYWYRQTLGQGPEFLTYFQNEAQLEKSRLLSDRFSAERPKGSFSTLEIQRTEQGDSAMYLCASSLYSSGIYNEQFFGPGTRLTVL.